Each of the 11 T cell receptor beta chains below was sequenced from the same sample in a study of technical replicates of blood from several donors (TCRdb year 2017). The library was obtained by the immunoSEQ multiplex PCR assay. Imported from immuneACCESS, the table was reduced by TCRdb to in-frame sequences with V and J called. These copies leave out some clones; in studies compared against another copy, an unresolved V gene accounts for under half, and the cause of the remainder is not known. The sample has approximately 81,000 clones on record, approximately 80% of them singletons. Jointly, the top ten make up roughly 3.7% of the sample. Sequencing input: PBMCs. These receptors all stem from a human donor in good health. Some clones in this sample may be carry-over from other donors' samples.

The J gene is TRBJ1-4, the V gene TRBV18; tentative D call: TRBD1 (5 bases). The CDR3 extends over 16 amino acids. The germline V and J ends were trimmed by 2 bases and 0 bases, with 10 bases remaining between them. Germline-derived CDR1 and CDR2 are KGHSH and LQKENI. CDR3 in amino acids: CASSPTDRATNEKLFF. In nucleotides, the CDR3 is TGTGCCAGCTCACCAACAGACAGAGCAACTAATGAAAAACTGTTTTTT.

This chain joins TRBV30 and TRBJ2-2, with TRBD2 matching over 8 bases. The length of the CDR3 is 13 residues. Looked up from germline, CDR1 is GTSNPN and CDR2 is SVGIG (reference sequence). V lost 6 bases to trimming and J lost 3 bases; unmatched junction nucleotides: 3. The CDR3 region is CACRGGDTGELFF. The CDR3 DNA is TGTGCCTGTCGGGGGGGGGACACCGGGGAGCTGTTTTTT.

Comments on this clone: Other DNA sequences of this sample code for an identical CDR3. V gene TRBV5-6 combines with J gene TRBJ1-2, with TRBD1 matching over 7 bases. Germline trimming cut 0 bases from V and 4 bases from J; bases unmatched to any gene: 3. The length of the CDR3 is 14 residues. Germline CDR1 is SGHDT and CDR2 is YYEEEE. The CDR3, as DNA: TGTGCCAGCAGCTTGGACAGGGGCCCCTATGGCTACACCTTC. This translates into CASSLDRGPYGYTF.

The CDR3 DNA sequence: TGTGCCATCAGTGGGGCGGGAGGTCCAAGCTCCTACAATGAGCAGTTCTTC. It translates to CAISGAGGPSSYNEQFF. The chain recombines TRBV10-3 with TRBJ2-1; 8 bases match TRBD2. CDR3 length: 17 amino acids. Germline V gene sequence: CDR1 ENHRY, CDR2 SYGVKD. Trimming cost V 4 bases and J 0 bases; bases outside gene matches: 8.

The chain combines TRBV13 with TRBJ2-2; the D gene is possibly TRBD2 (5 bases). V lost 3 bases and J 1 base, leaving 9 bases between the germline ends. This CDR3 has 15 residues. CDR1 is PRHDT, CDR2 FYEKMQ, per germline (reference sequence). The CDR3, as DNA: TGTGCCAGCAGCTTTCGGGGTTGGAACACCGGGGAGCTGTTTTTT. This codes for CASSFRGWNTGELFF.

A few counts support this clone. The chain employs TRBV7-2 and TRBJ1-2; D is possibly TRBD1 (5 bases). The CDR3 spans 12 residues. Germline V CDR1 and CDR2: SGHTA, FQGNSA. V was clipped by 3 bases and J by 8 bases, with 10 bases between them. The CDR3 reads CASSLGGGGYTF. The CDR3 region has the DNA TGTGCCAGCAGCTTGGGGGGGGGAGGCTACACCTTC.

The rearrangement uses TRBV27 and TRBJ1-1; no reliable D call. The V end was cut by 6 bases, the J end by 1 base, with 9 bases between. This CDR3 spans 13 amino acids. Germline V gives CDR1 MNHEY, CDR2 SMNVEV (reference sequence). The CDR3 loop is CASRISRNTEAFF. CDR3 in DNA: TGTGCCAGCAGAATTAGTAGGAACACTGAAGCTTTCTTT.

The chain recombines TRBV4-2 with TRBJ2-7, with D hard to call. The V and J ends lost 1 base and 9 bases respectively, with 10 bases between them. Germline V gives CDR1 LGHNA, CDR2 YNFKEQ. This CDR3 spans 12 amino acids. CDR3 nucleotide sequence: TGTGCCAGCAGCCAAGGACTCTCCGTGCAGTACTTC. Protein sequence: CASSQGLSVQYF.

The chain carries TRBV7-2 and TRBJ1-1; 7 positions agree with TRBD1. This CDR3 comprises 16 residues. V shed 5 bases and J 0 bases; nucleotides not matched to a gene: 9. CDR1 and CDR2 (germline): SGHTA, FQGNSA. CDR3 DNA sequence: TGTGCCAGCAGCCCTAGGACAGGATTAATGAACACTGAAGCTTTCTTT. Protein product: CASSPRTGLMNTEAFF.

V gene TRBV4-1 combines with J gene TRBJ1-6; possibly TRBD1 for D (6 bases). The V end was cut by 5 bases, the J end by 7 bases, with 21 bases between. CDR3 size: 17 residues. The V gene's germline CDR1 is MGHRA and CDR2 YSYEKL. The CDR3 DNA follows: TGCGCCAGCAGCGAGATAAGACCTAGGGGGGGGAATTCACCCCTCCACTTT. Its translation is CASSEIRPRGGNSPLHF.

The V and J genes are TRBV19 and TRBJ1-2; weak D call: TRBD1 (5 bases). This CDR3 contains 13 residues. The germline V and J ends were trimmed by 5 bases and 2 bases, with 9 bases remaining between them. Per the germline V gene, CDR1 is LNHDA and CDR2 is SQIVND (reference sequence). Here the CDR3 reads CASSLTENYGYTF. CDR3 DNA: TGTGCCAGTAGTCTGACAGAGAACTATGGCTACACCTTC.